This T cell receptor (beta chain) was profiled in a study of blood T cells in healthy people across ages (dated by TCRdb to about 2015). Context from the whole study: Template switching captured roughly one uniquely barcoded TCR beta cDNA molecule per two T cells in model experiments. Age-related changes in TCR beta repertoire diversity were measured in the study by deep sequencing normalized with unique cDNA molecular identifiers. Donors were grouped into four age groups: young (average about 15 years), middle-aged (39), aged (about 60) and long-lived (82). To avoid experimental bias, donors of different ages were randomly spread across the sequencing lanes. For two donors (one aged 18 to 29 and one aged 80 or older), the study analyzed two additional independent replicas of 1 million unique cDNA reads from the same blood draw.

The paper as a whole reports these results and caveats: Observed TCR beta diversity per million T cells fell roughly linearly with age, and a significant reduction was already apparent by age around 36. The percentage of naive T cells measured by flow cytometry correlated strongly with observed TCR beta diversity. Because donor CMV infection status was unknown, age-related changes in expanded clonotypes were potentially confounded. Compared with the aged group, more naive CD4+ T cells, fewer expanded clones and increased TCR diversity were shown by the long-lived group, suggesting age selection. Because profiling used bulk unsorted PBMCs, naive and antigen-experienced compartments could not be compared conclusively. Estimates of total diversity based on one million sequenced T cells were regarded as lower bounds and as underestimates.

Donors were 39 systemically healthy Caucasian individuals from Russia aged roughly 6 to 90 years. Each donor gave 9.5 to 10 milliliters of peripheral blood, drawn into EDTA-treated Vacutainer tubes. Ficoll-Paque density-gradient centrifugation was used to isolate PBMCs, with at least 7 million per sample. Trizol reagent was used to extract total RNA from PBMCs, with at least 6 micrograms per sample. Naive CD45RAhigh/CD27high T cell percentages were measured by flow cytometry on a PBMC aliquot from every donor. Library generation was performed with 5' RACE. The sample was run on an Illumina HiSeq 2500. The second PCR ran for roughly 7 to 11 cycles and used a J-beta primer mix along with a sample-barcoded 5' primer. A template-switch 5' adaptor carrying 12 random nucleotides introduced a unique molecular identifier onto each TCR beta cDNA molecule. At least 2.5 million CDR3-containing paired-end reads were obtained from each sample. First-strand cDNA synthesis was performed from all RNA using the Mint cDNA synthesis kit, with priming by a TRBC-specific oligonucleotide. All cDNA was treated with uracil-DNA glycosylase and then went through a first 18-cycle PCR with the universal primers M1SS and BC2_uni_R. In the authors' own workflow: For normalization, 1 million high-quality reads were randomly selected from each sample, with every read carrying a distinct molecular identifier. Instead of being binned into consensus sequences, reads with shared molecular identifiers were discarded. CDR3 identification, clonotype clustering and error correction used MiTCR with a Q25 quality threshold and the strictest error-elimination algorithm. Lower-bound total TCR beta diversity was estimated with a nonparametric unseen species model using Euler transformation. In-frame beta chains were kept once TCRdb had trimmed the public reads at Q25 with fastp and called clones with MiXCR. Each entry merges the rows of one CDR3 protein and shows their most common DNA and genes. For this entry, the V and J calls and clone size follow TCRdb and not the study's own pipeline. Within this sample are around 500,000 distinct CDR3 sequences, with 40% to 50% of them counted one time only. The top ten constitute 20% to 25% of the sample.

The sample holds a few counts of this clonotype. The specificity of this receptor is unknown. No much larger clone exists at a distance of one base, and base qualities are not known. V is trimmed back by 4 bases and J by 4 bases, and the junction contains 7 bases that no gene match accounts for. Counted from cysteine to phenylalanine, this CDR3 has 16 amino acids. Left in the record is the CDR3 DNA by itself, 48 bases read in frame from the first base. The chain is assembled from TRBV12-3 or TRBV12-4 and TRBJ2-3, with 11 middle bases fitting TRBD1. This clonotype was obtained from a man older than 75 in good health. The specimen was blood. The CDR3 in this case is CASSSAGTGGPDTQYF. The bases are TGTGCCAGCAGTTCTGCCGGGACAGGGGGTCCAGATACGCAGTATTTT.